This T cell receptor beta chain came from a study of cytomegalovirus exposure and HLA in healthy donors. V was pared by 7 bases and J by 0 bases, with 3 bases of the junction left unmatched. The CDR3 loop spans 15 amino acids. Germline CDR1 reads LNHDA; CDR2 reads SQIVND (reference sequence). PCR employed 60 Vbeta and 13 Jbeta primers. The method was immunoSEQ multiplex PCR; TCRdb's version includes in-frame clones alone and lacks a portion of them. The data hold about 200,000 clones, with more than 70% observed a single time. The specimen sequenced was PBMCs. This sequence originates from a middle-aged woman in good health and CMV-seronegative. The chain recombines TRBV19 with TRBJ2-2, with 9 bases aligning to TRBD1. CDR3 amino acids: CASTRQGANTGELFF. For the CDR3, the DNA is TGTGCCAGTACGCGACAGGGGGCGAACACCGGGGAGCTGTTTTTT.